The clone carrying this TCR beta chain was seen just once. The antigen is undetermined. The CDR3 is 18 residues long. V was pared by 0 bases and J by 2 bases, with 8 bases of the junction left unmatched. CDR1 and CDR2 (germline): KGHDR, SFDVKD. Preparation of the TCRbeta library was carried out with unique molecular identifiers. TCRdb re-derived calls from the PCR reads in MiXCR, one entry per CDR3 protein. The data show approximately 520,000 distinct CDR3 sequences, with 9.5% to 12% seen just once and less than 15% held by the top ten. This sample was included in a study of T-cell reconstitution after alpha-beta-depleted transplantation in children. Study results and limitations: Counts and diversity of T cells one year after transplant came mostly from newly produced T cells. Surviving recipient T cells and thymic progenitors accounted for the high day-60 TCRbeta diversity observed in some patients.

This specimen consisted of PBMCs, mostly from graft donor cells, obtained 180 days after TCRalphabeta/CD19-depleted stem cell transplant. V is TRBV24-1 and J is TRBJ2-3; the match to TRBD1 covers 9 bases. The clonotype comes from a female patient aged 2-10 years who had a stem cell transplant for aplastic anemia, so the T cells may come from the graft donor. The CDR3 bases are TGTGCCACCAGTGATTTGCACCAGGACAGGGGAACCACAGATACGCAGTATTTT. Amino acid sequence: CATSDLHQDRGTTDTQYF.